These 26 T cell receptor beta chains came from one sample sequenced in a study of T cell responses to AZD1222 COVID-19 vaccine. Sequenced by immunoSEQ multiplex PCR; TCRdb stores in-frame clones only, minus some. The sample yields 90,000 to 100,000 clones, about 90% seen once. The sample here was peripheral blood, taken on day 0 of AZD1222 vaccination. The receptors were sampled from an adult in good health.

The gene calls are TRBV5-4 and TRBJ2-1, with 8 bases aligning to TRBD1. The germline gives CDR1 SGHNT, CDR2 YYREEE (reference sequence). This CDR3 spans 17 amino acids. Trimming took 0 bases from V and 2 from J; bases not matched to a gene: 7. CDR3 amino acids: CASSLASGGGTYNEQFF. CDR3 nucleotides: TGTGCCAGCAGCTTGGCCTCAGGGGGCGGGACCTACAATGAGCAGTTCTTC.

The chain couples TRBV7-3 to TRBJ1-1; D is possibly TRBD1 (5 bases). CDR3 size: 13 residues. V dropped 6 bases and J dropped 5 bases, with 13 bases sitting between them. Germline CDR1 and CDR2: SGHTA and FQGTGA. CDR3 protein: CASRGREKTEAFF. The CDR3 DNA reads as TGTGCCAGCAGAGGCAGGGAAAAGACTGAAGCTTTCTTT.

The chain is built from TRBV11-2 and TRBJ2-5, with TRBD1 as a possible D gene (5 bases). From germline, CDR1 is SGHAT and CDR2 FQNNGV. Trimming stripped 2 bases from V and 2 bases from J, with 12 bases between. This CDR3 spans 15 amino acids. CDR3 DNA sequence: TGTGCCAGCAGCTTATGGGGCAGCCCACAAGAGACCCAGTACTTC. Translated, it gives CASSLWGSPQETQYF.

V is TRBV20-1 and J is TRBJ1-2, with D maybe TRBD1 (6 bases). Germline V gene sequence: CDR1 DFQATT, CDR2 SNEGSKA (reference sequence). This CDR3 is built from 11 residues. Trimming cost V 4 bases and J 6 bases, with 9 bases left between them. CDR3 sequence: CSATRGDGYTF. CDR3 sequence (DNA): TGCAGTGCTACTAGGGGGGATGGCTACACCTTC.

The CDR3 nucleotides are TGCGCCAGCAGTCAACCGACTCCCTCAGTGCAGTACGTC. Translation gives CASSQPTPSVQYV. The chain recombines TRBV23-1 with TRBJ2-7; unclear D gene. TRBV23-1 is annotated as an ORF whose role is uncertain. The CDR3 covers 13 residues. V lost 2 bases and J 9 bases, leaving 14 bases between the germline ends.

The rearrangement links TRBV21-1 to TRBJ1-5. TRBV21-1 is a pseudogene segment. CDR3 size: 17 residues. The CDR3 DNA follows: TGTGCCAGCAGCGCCAGACCGGGGGGGTGGGACAATCAGCCCCAGCATTTT. Its protein is CASSARPGGWDNQPQHF.

This chain uses TRBV10-3 with TRBJ1-2, with TRBD1 identical over 8 bases. CDR1 and CDR2 (germline): ENHRY, SYGVKD. V trimming: 11 bases; J trimming: 6 bases; junction bases outside the gene matches: 8. CDR3 length: 12 amino acids. The CDR3 DNA sequence: TGTGCCTCCCAGGGGGCGAGGAATGGCTACACCTTC. Amino acid sequence: CASQGARNGYTF.

Only one count was recorded for this clone. V is TRBV19 and J is TRBJ1-4, with D uncertain. Per the germline V gene, CDR1 is LNHDA and CDR2 is SQIVND (reference sequence). V was cut by 1 base and J by 11 bases, with 14 bases left in between. The CDR3 contains 14 residues. The chain's CDR3 is CASSIGPSREKLFF. The CDR3 coding sequence is TGTGCCAGTAGTATAGGACCGAGTAGGGAGAAACTGTTTTTT.

The table lists this clone with a few counts. The chain combines TRBV11-3 with TRBJ1-2; 10 nucleotides match TRBD1. The CDR3 contains 15 residues. The germline V gene encodes CDR1 SGHNT and CDR2 YENEEA. The V gene end was trimmed by 10 bases and the J gene end by 6 bases; junction bases not matched to a gene: 14. The CDR3 loop is CATADRGLIFNGYTF. CDR3 nucleotides: TGTGCCACCGCCGACAGGGGGCTAATTTTTAATGGCTACACCTTC.

CDR3 nucleotides: TGTGCTAGTGGCCTTCGCTACGAGCAGTACTTC. Encoded protein: CASGLRYEQYF. This chain connects TRBV12-5 to TRBJ2-7; D uncertain. This CDR3 spans 11 amino acids. The ends were cut back, 6 bases at V and 3 bases at J, with 6 bases in the middle. Per germline, CDR1 LGHNT and CDR2 FRNRAP. Complete variable domain (other parts from reference TRBV12-5 and TRBJ2-7): DARVTQTPRHKVTEMGQEVTMRCQPILGHNTVFWYRQTMMQGLELLAYFRNRAPLDDSGMPKDRFSAEMPDATLATLKIQPSEPRDSAVYFCASGLRYEQYFGPGTRLTVT.

This clone was seen a single time. The chain links TRBV4-1 to TRBJ2-1; 8 nucleotides match TRBD1. The V gene end was trimmed by 6 bases and the J gene end by 3 bases; junction bases not matched to a gene: 10. There are 16 residues in the CDR3. CDR1 MGHRA and CDR2 YSYEKL come from the germline V gene. CDR3 sequence (DNA): TGCGCCAGCAGTCCGGACAGGGTAGGGTTCTACAATGAGCAGTTCTTC. Protein sequence: CASSPDRVGFYNEQFF.

V and J are TRBV2 and TRBJ1-5; 9 bases line up with TRBD1. V lost 2 bases, J lost 4 bases, and 3 bases stayed unmatched. This CDR3 is built from 15 residues. Germline values: CDR1 SNHLY, CDR2 FYNNEI. CDR3 DNA: TGTGCCAGCAGTGAACCGGGACAGGGTAATCAGCCCCAGCATTTT. Translated, it gives CASSEPGQGNQPQHF.

V and J are TRBV5-8 and TRBJ1-2; D unclear. V was clipped by 0 bases and J by 5 bases, with 5 bases between them. Germline CDR1 is SGHTS and CDR2 is YDEGEE. CDR3 size: 12 residues. The CDR3 DNA follows: TGTGCCAGCAGCTTGGCCGAGTATGGCTACACCTTC. Residues: CASSLAEYGYTF.

The J gene is TRBJ1-1, the V gene TRBV7-2, with a weak D call TRBD1 (5 bases). CDR3 length equals 15 residues. Trimming left V 2 bases short and J 1 base short, with 11 bases between. CDR1 is SGHTA, CDR2 FQGNSA, per germline. Here the CDR3 reads CASSLTRVRNTEAFF. The CDR3 coding sequence is TGTGCCAGCAGCTTAACCAGGGTACGGAACACTGAAGCTTTCTTT.

The J gene is TRBJ1-5, the V gene TRBV2; D is perhaps TRBD1 (6 bases). The CDR3 loop spans 15 amino acids. The V and J ends lost 1 base and 6 bases respectively, with 13 bases between them. Germline V CDR1 and CDR2: SNHLY, FYNNEI. The CDR3 DNA sequence: TGTGCCAGCAGTGAAGATGGGGGCGGGAGTCAGCCCCAGCATTTT. Translation: CASSEDGGGSQPQHF.

V gene TRBV2 combines with J gene TRBJ1-1; 8 bases match TRBD1. This CDR3 is built from 13 residues. V lost 4 bases and J lost 10; bases outside the gene matches: 8. From germline, CDR1 is SNHLY and CDR2 FYNNEI. CDR3 region: CASSAGTGFLAFF. CDR3 DNA: TGTGCCAGCAGTGCCGGGACAGGATTTTTAGCTTTCTTT. Filled out from reference TRBV2 and TRBJ1-1, the complete variable domain reads EPEVTQTPSHQVTQMGQEVILRCVPISNHLYFYWYRQILGQKVEFLVSFYNNEISEKSEIFDDQFSVERPDGSNFTLKIRSTKLEDSAMYFCASSAGTGFLAFFGQGTRLTVV.

This clone was found a few times. The chain recombines TRBV3-1 (or the pseudogene TRBV3-2) with TRBJ1-6, with a possible D match to TRBD1 (6 bases). The CDR3 length is 15 residues. From germline, CDR1 is LGHDT and CDR2 YNNKEL (reference sequence). Trimming removed 3 bases from V and 11 bases from J, with 17 bases in between. The CDR3 loop is CASSHGGTKGPPLHF. The CDR3 DNA follows: TGTGCCAGCAGCCATGGCGGGACAAAGGGACCACCCCTCCACTTT.

V is TRBV2 and J is TRBJ1-2; D gene uncertain. The CDR3 length is 12 residues. CDR1 is SNHLY, CDR2 FYNNEI, per germline. Trimming left V 9 bases short and J 1 base short, with 9 bases between. The CDR3 DNA reads TGTGCCAGGCGGACGGATAACTATGGCTACACCTTC. Its translation is CARRTDNYGYTF.

The chain has TRBV5-4 and TRBJ1-1; D unclear. Germline V gives CDR1 SGHNT, CDR2 YYREEE (reference sequence). CDR3 length: 15 residues. Trimming pared 4 bases from V and 1 base from J, leaving 14 bases between. The CDR3 is CASSPPGVGNTEAFF. The CDR3 DNA follows: TGTGCCAGCAGCCCCCCGGGTGTCGGGAACACTGAAGCTTTCTTT.

This sequence joins TRBV6-1 and TRBJ2-3, with TRBD2 matching 11 bases. The germline CDR1 and CDR2 sequences are MNHNS and SASEGT. The CDR3 has 16 amino acids. The J segment lost 4 bases and the V segment lost 1 base, leaving 4 bases of the junction unmatched. The CDR3 coding sequence is TGTGCCAGCAGTGAAGGGCTAGCGGGAGGCGCAGATACGCAGTATTTT. This translates into CASSEGLAGGADTQYF.

The chain employs TRBV30 and TRBJ1-2; 10 nucleotides match TRBD1. This CDR3 has 13 residues. J was trimmed by 7 bases and V by 7 bases; bases with no gene match: 9. Per the germline V gene, CDR1 is GTSNPN and CDR2 is SVGIG (reference sequence). This chain's CDR3 is CASHDRTGGGYTF. Here the CDR3 DNA reads TGTGCCTCTCACGACCGGACAGGGGGTGGCTACACCTTC.

CDR3 DNA sequence: TGTGCCAGCAGTGAGGGGGGCAGCACAGCTAACTATGGCTACACCTTC. Its translation: CASSEGGSTANYGYTF. This chain joins TRBV9 and TRBJ1-2; tentatively, D is TRBD1 (6 bases). The CDR3 runs to 16 residues. CDR1 SGDLS and CDR2 YYNGEE come from the germline V gene. Trimming removed 5 bases at V and 0 bases at J, with 17 bases between.

This clone was seen just once. The genes are TRBV9 and TRBJ1-4; D not certain. V was cut by 0 bases and J by 8 bases, with 8 bases left in between. The CDR3 has 13 residues. CDR1 is SGDLS and CDR2 is YYNGEE in the germline V gene. The CDR3 reads CASSVGSGEKLFF. The DNA of the CDR3 is TGTGCCAGCAGCGTAGGTTCAGGAGAAAAACTGTTTTTT.

This clone was seen a handful of times. This rearrangement joins TRBV3-1 (or the pseudogene TRBV3-2) to TRBJ1-5; D ambiguous. Germline lookup yields CDR1 LGHDT and CDR2 YNNKEL (reference sequence). V gave up 1 base and J gave up 2 bases, with 12 bases separating them. CDR3 length: 16 amino acids. This chain's CDR3 is CASSQVAVTRNQPQHF. Here the CDR3 DNA reads TGTGCCAGCAGCCAAGTGGCCGTTACCCGCAATCAGCCCCAGCATTTT.

V and J are TRBV7-9 and TRBJ1-1, with unresolved D. V gave up 3 bases and J gave up 8 bases, with 10 bases separating them. Germline values: CDR1 SEHNR, CDR2 FQNEAQ (reference sequence). The CDR3 runs 12 residues. CDR3 sequence (DNA): TGTGCCAGCAGCTTCGACGGCACGGAAGCTTTCTTT. Translated, it gives CASSFDGTEAFF. Together with reference TRBV7-9 and TRBJ1-1, the CDR3 gives the full variable domain: DTGVSQNPRHKITKRGQNVTFRCDPISEHNRLYWYRQTLGQGPEFLTYFQNEAQLEKSRLLSDRFSAERPKGSFSTLEIQRTEQGDSAMYLCASSFDGTEAFFGQGTRLTVV.

V and J are TRBV24-1 and TRBJ1-2; no definite D call. The germline gives CDR1 KGHDR, CDR2 SFDVKD. The CDR3 contains 13 residues. The V and J ends lost 4 bases and 2 bases respectively, with 7 bases between them. For the CDR3, the DNA is TGTGCCACCAGTGACGACGTAAACTATGGCTACACCTTC. This sequence encodes CATSDDVNYGYTF.